Following are 31 T cell receptor beta chains from one sample sequenced in a study of shared clonotypes between healthy human individuals. Positively selected for CCR7, the CD45RO-negative cells used as naive CD8 cells excluded terminally differentiated effector memory CD45RA+ cells. Using immunoSEQ multiplex PCR, the repertoire was profiled, and TCRdb retains in-frame clones only, with some absent. The data hold approximately 810,000 clones, with roughly 92% observed a single time. The source material was naive CD8+ T cells sorted from blood. These TCRs come from a man aged 25-45 years in good health.

The gene calls are TRBV5-8 and TRBJ1-5; no clear D. The length of the CDR3 is 14 residues. The germline CDR1 and CDR2 sequences are SGHTS and YDEGEE. With 1 base removed from V and 0 bases from J, the gap between germline ends came to 5 bases. CDR3 DNA: TGTGCCAGCAGCTTGAAGGGTAGCAATCAGCCCCAGCATTTT. This gives the protein CASSLKGSNQPQHF.

About this clone itself: A read error may produce the germline difference seen at one junction end. The CDR3: CGSHDRGLDEQYF. The CDR3 nucleotides are TGCGGGTCGCATGACAGGGGCTTGGACGAGCAGTACTTC. The chain employs TRBV19 and TRBJ2-7; 8 bases agree with TRBD1. The germline CDR1 and CDR2 sequences are LNHDA and SQIVND (reference sequence). The CDR3 consists of 13 residues.

This chain connects TRBV7-2 to TRBJ2-5; D unclear. Between the trimmed V and J ends, which lost 4 bases and 3 bases, there was a span of 9 bases. CDR3 length: 13 residues. Per the germline V gene, CDR1 is SGHTA and CDR2 is FQGNSA. The CDR3 region is CASSSPTEETQYF. The CDR3 DNA follows: TGTGCCAGCAGCTCCCCCACAGAAGAGACCCAGTACTTC. The full variable domain, in which reference TRBV7-2 and TRBJ2-5 provide the parts outside the CDR3, is GAGVSQSPSNKVTEKGKDVELRCDPISGHTALYWYRQSLGQGLEFLIYFQGNSAPDKSGLPSDRFSAERTGGSVSTLTIQRTQQEDSAVYLCASSSPTEETQYFGPGTRLLVL.

The chain has TRBV29-1 and TRBJ2-7; no clear D gene. V gave up 6 bases and J gave up 0 bases, with 12 bases separating them. The CDR3 length is 13 residues. Germline assignment: CDR1 SQVTM and CDR2 ANQGSEA. The chain's CDR3 is CSVVKTYSYEQYF. The CDR3 DNA follows: TGCAGCGTCGTTAAGACCTACTCCTACGAGCAGTACTTC.

This clone was counted a single time. The chain combines TRBV5-1 with TRBJ2-1; 10 nucleotides align to TRBD2. The CDR3 is made up of 21 amino acids. The trim removed 2 bases at V and 3 bases at J, leaving 20 bases unmatched. Looked up from germline, CDR1 is SGHRS and CDR2 is YFSETQ. The DNA for the CDR3 is TGCGCCAGCAGCTTAAGATTATCACGGTCACGCCTAGCGGGAGTCTACAATGAGCAGTTCTTC. Translated, it gives CASSLRLSRSRLAGVYNEQFF.

The table lists this clone with a count of one. V usage is TRBV27 and J usage is TRBJ2-1; tentatively, D is TRBD2 (5 bases). V lost 4 bases, J lost 7 bases, and 11 bases lay in between. Germline V lookup: CDR1 MNHEY, CDR2 SMNVEV (reference sequence). The CDR3 extends over 13 amino acids. The CDR3 spells CASSSPDFNEQFF. CDR3 bases: TGTGCCAGCAGTTCGCCGGACTTTAATGAGCAGTTCTTC.

The rearrangement uses TRBV28 and TRBJ1-3; D remains ambiguous. Per the germline V gene, CDR1 is MDHEN and CDR2 is SYDVKM. The germline V and J ends were trimmed by 3 bases and 0 bases, with 6 bases remaining between them. This CDR3 is built from 14 residues. The CDR3 region is CASSLFSSGNTIYF. The CDR3, as DNA: TGTGCCAGCAGTTTGTTCTCCTCTGGAAACACCATATATTTT.

The gene calls are TRBV7-3 and TRBJ2-7; tentatively, D is TRBD2 (6 bases). The V gene lost 0 bases and the J gene lost 1 base, with 13 bases spanning the gap. Germline values: CDR1 SGHTA, CDR2 FQGTGA. CDR3 length: 16 amino acids. The CDR3 sequence is CASSLTGRIGSYEQYF. The CDR3 DNA sequence: TGTGCCAGCAGCTTAACAGGGAGGATAGGTTCCTACGAGCAGTACTTC.

Worth noting for this clone: The sample has other DNA sequences that encode this CDR3 too. The J gene is TRBJ2-2, the V gene TRBV27; D perhaps matches TRBD2 (5 bases). The V end lost 1 base, the J end lost 5 bases, and 8 bases lay between the germline ends. Germline loops: CDR1 MNHEY, CDR2 SMNVEV (reference sequence). The CDR3 runs 14 residues. The CDR3 coding sequence is TGTGCCAGCAGTTTATTTAGAGGGACCGGGGAGCTGTTTTTT. This sequence encodes CASSLFRGTGELFF.

This clone was counted once. This chain links TRBV11-2 with TRBJ1-1; no definite D call. CDR3 length equals 15 residues. Germline CDR1 is SGHAT and CDR2 is FQNNGV. Trimming took off 2 bases at V and 1 base at J, with 11 bases between the two ends. This chain's CDR3 is CASSLLSRTNTEAFF. The CDR3 DNA is TGTGCCAGCAGCTTACTCTCTCGGACGAACACTGAAGCTTTCTTT. Full variable domain (rest looked up from reference TRBV11-2 and TRBJ1-1): EAGVAQSPRYKIIEKRQSVAFWCNPISGHATLYWYQQILGQGPKLLIQFQNNGVVDDSQLPKDRFSAERLKGVDSTLKIQPAKLEDSAVYLCASSLLSRTNTEAFFGQGTRLTVV.

The chain couples TRBV25-1 to TRBJ2-1, with unresolved D. The germline V gene encodes CDR1 MGHDK and CDR2 SYGVNS. CDR3 length equals 10 residues. V lost 3 bases and J 9 bases, leaving 3 bases between the germline ends. This chain's CDR3 is CASSESEQFF. The CDR3 bases are TGTGCCAGCAGTGAGAGTGAGCAGTTCTTC. Drawing the rest from reference TRBV25-1 and TRBJ2-1, the complete variable domain is EADIYQTPRYLVIGTGKKITLECSQTMGHDKMYWYQQDPGMELHLIHYSYGVNSTEKGDLSSESTVSRIRTEHFPLTLESARPSHTSQYLCASSESEQFFGPGTRLTVL.

This clone was counted a single time. This CDR3 is also generated by other DNA sequences in the sample. The chain employs TRBV6-1 and TRBJ2-7, with 8 nucleotides matching TRBD1. CDR3 length: 17 amino acids. Germline CDR1 MNHNS, CDR2 SASEGT. Trimming removed 2 bases from V and 0 bases from J; junction bases left unmatched: 9. CDR3 coding DNA: TGTGCCAGCAGTGAAAAGGCAGGGGGCCCTTTCTCCTACGAGCAGTACTTC. Its protein is CASSEKAGGPFSYEQYF.

V usage is TRBV29-1 and J usage is TRBJ2-2; D is uncertain. Germline CDR1 reads SQVTM; CDR2 reads ANQGSEA. V was clipped by 3 bases and J by 2 bases, with 7 bases between them. CDR3 size: 13 residues. CDR3 nucleotides: TGCAGCGTTGATCAGAGCAACACCGGGGAGCTGTTTTTT. Translating it yields CSVDQSNTGELFF.

The gene calls are TRBV2 and TRBJ2-1; D is unclear. Deletions cut 6 bases from V and 3 bases from J, with 15 bases between. Germline CDR1 and CDR2: SNHLY and FYNNEI. The CDR3 has 15 residues. Written as DNA, the CDR3 is TGTGCCAGCAGGAAAGACACCACGTACTACAATGAGCAGTTCTTC. This encodes CASRKDTTYYNEQFF. Together with reference TRBV2 and TRBJ2-1, the CDR3 gives the full variable domain: EPEVTQTPSHQVTQMGQEVILRCVPISNHLYFYWYRQILGQKVEFLVSFYNNEISEKSEIFDDQFSVERPDGSNFTLKIRSTKLEDSAMYFCASRKDTTYYNEQFFGPGTRLTVL.

Here the CDR3 reads CASISSAVAGYEQYF. The CDR3 bases are TGTGCCAGCATCTCCTCGGCCGTAGCTGGCTACGAGCAGTACTTC. The chain employs TRBV27 and TRBJ2-7; D unclear. The CDR3 covers 15 residues. The V and J ends lost 7 bases and 3 bases respectively, with 19 bases between them. CDR1 is MNHEY, CDR2 SMNVEV, per germline (reference sequence).

This clone was seen only once. The chain uses TRBV7-8 and TRBJ1-4; D is ambiguous. CDR3 length equals 14 residues. The germline V gene encodes CDR1 SGHVS and CDR2 FQNEAQ. Trimming removed 4 bases from V and 7 bases from J, with 13 bases in between. DNA of the CDR3: TGTGCCAGCAGCTCAAATCTAGTCAGTGAAAAACTGTTTTTT. Amino acids: CASSSNLVSEKLFF.

This clone has only one observation. Distinct nucleotide sequences in the sample also encode this CDR3. This chain joins TRBV29-1 and TRBJ2-1; no definite D call. Deletions cut 4 bases from V and 1 base from J, with 8 bases between. Germline V gene sequence: CDR1 SQVTM, CDR2 ANQGSEA. The CDR3 is made up of 13 amino acids. The CDR3 reads CSVGGLSYNEQFF. DNA for the CDR3: TGCAGCGTTGGTGGTTTGTCCTACAATGAGCAGTTCTTC.

The CDR3 nucleotides are TGTGCCAGCAGCTTAAGGGGAAGCGTCACAGATACGCAGTATTTT. It codes for CASSLRGSVTDTQYF. The gene calls are TRBV7-9 and TRBJ2-3; D perhaps matches TRBD1 (5 bases). The germline CDR1 and CDR2 sequences are SEHNR and FQNEAQ (reference sequence). This CDR3 region has 15 residues. V was clipped by 2 bases and J by 2 bases, with 11 bases between them.

This clone was seen only once. The chain links TRBV16 to TRBJ2-1, with a tentative D call TRBD1 (5 bases). The V end was cut by 3 bases, the J end by 7 bases, with 7 bases between. Per germline, CDR1 KGHSY and CDR2 FQNENV. The CDR3 has 12 residues. CDR3 sequence: CASSQGQNEQFF. CDR3 bases: TGTGCCAGCAGCCAGGGGCAGAATGAGCAGTTCTTC.

This chain uses TRBV6-4 with TRBJ2-5; D not resolved. The V and J ends lost 6 bases and 3 bases respectively, with 8 bases between them. In germline, CDR1 is MRHNA, CDR2 SNTAGT. The CDR3 sequence is 12 residues long. CDR3 in amino acids: CASRKVEETQYF. The CDR3 DNA reads TGTGCCAGCAGGAAGGTAGAAGAGACCCAGTACTTC.

Regarding this clone: Other DNA sequences from this sample encode an identical CDR3 as well. The chain employs TRBV6-6 and TRBJ1-2, with D uncertain. This CDR3 has 15 residues. The V gene lost 0 bases and the J gene lost 0 bases, with 8 bases spanning the gap. Germline assignment: CDR1 MNHNY and CDR2 SVGAGI (reference sequence). The CDR3 reads CASSYSNGANYGYTF. As DNA, the CDR3 is TGTGCCAGCAGTTACTCGAATGGGGCTAACTATGGCTACACCTTC.

The rearrangement links TRBV6-5 to TRBJ2-7; D gene uncertain. Germline V gene lookup returns CDR1 MNHEY and CDR2 SVGAGI. This CDR3 is built from 14 residues. Deletions cut 5 bases from V and 3 bases from J, with 14 bases between. CDR3 in amino acids: CASSILTDGYEQYF. Here the CDR3 DNA reads TGTGCCAGCAGTATCTTGACGGACGGCTACGAGCAGTACTTC.

The rearrangement joins TRBV18 to TRBJ2-3, with a possible D match to TRBD1 (6 bases). V was trimmed by 6 bases and J by 6 bases, leaving 22 bases between them. Germline CDR1 and CDR2: KGHSH and LQKENI. The CDR3 sequence is 16 residues long. This CDR3 reads CASSPMGDGTTDTQYF. CDR3 bases: TGTGCCAGCTCCCCCATGGGAGACGGGACAACGGATACGCAGTATTTT.

The sample holds one count of this clone. The V and J genes are TRBV15 and TRBJ1-2, with a weak D call TRBD1 (6 bases). The CDR3 contains 15 residues. The ends were cut back, 3 bases at V and 0 bases at J, with 11 bases in the middle. Germline-derived CDR1 and CDR2 are LNHNV and YYDKDF (reference sequence). CDR3 nucleotides: TGTGCCACCAGCAGGGAGACAGGTTCTAACTATGGCTACACCTTC. Translating gives CATSRETGSNYGYTF. The full variable domain, completed using reference TRBV15 and TRBJ1-2, is DAMVIQNPRYQVTQFGKPVTLSCSQTLNHNVMYWYQQKSSQAPKLLFHYYDKDFNNEADTPDNFQSRRPNTSFCFLDIRSPGLGDTAMYLCATSRETGSNYGYTFGSGTRLTVV.

This chain connects TRBV7-2 to TRBJ1-1; unclear D gene. The CDR3 loop spans 15 amino acids. Germline V CDR1 and CDR2: SGHTA, FQGNSA. V was shortened by 8 bases and J by 1 base, with 17 bases between the two germline ends. Here the CDR3 reads CASFSSGQTNTEAFF. CDR3 DNA sequence: TGTGCCAGCTTCTCCTCCGGCCAGACGAACACTGAAGCTTTCTTT.

The chain uses TRBV30 and TRBJ1-4; D is possibly TRBD1 (5 bases). This CDR3 contains 14 residues. Between the trimmed V and J ends, which lost 4 bases and 4 bases, there was a span of 13 bases. Germline lookup yields CDR1 GTSNPN and CDR2 SVGIG (reference sequence). The CDR3 spells CAWNGAADNEKLFF. The CDR3, as DNA: TGTGCCTGGAATGGGGCAGCAGATAATGAAAAACTGTTTTTT.

The rearrangement uses TRBV28 and TRBJ2-2; D may correspond to TRBD1 or TRBD2 (5 bases each). Deletions cut 6 bases from V and 1 base from J, with 9 bases between. The germline V gene has CDR1 MDHEN and CDR2 SYDVKM. The CDR3 sequence is 14 residues long. The chain's CDR3 is CASRLGENTGELFF. The DNA of the CDR3 is TGTGCCAGCAGACTGGGGGAGAACACCGGGGAGCTGTTTTTT.

Concerning this clone: Relative to the germline gene, one junction end is altered; a read error may explain this. V and J are TRBV15 and TRBJ2-7, with 7 bases that match TRBD1. Looked up from germline, CDR1 is LNHNV and CDR2 is YYDKDF (reference sequence). This CDR3 is 15 amino acids long. DNA of the CDR3: TGTGCCACCAGCCGAGAACGGACAGGATTCTACGAGCAGTACTTC. Its translation is CATSRERTGFYEQYF.

In DNA, the CDR3 is TGCGCCAGCAGCTTGGAAGGGCTCATAAAAGAGACCCAGTACTTC. This translates into CASSLEGLIKETQYF. The chain joins TRBV5-1 to TRBJ2-5; the D is unclear. The V gene's germline CDR1 is SGHRS and CDR2 YFSETQ. CDR3 length: 15 amino acids. The ends were cut back, 0 bases at V and 3 bases at J, with 12 bases in the middle.

The chain carries TRBV19 and TRBJ2-7, with D perhaps matching TRBD2 (6 bases). The germline V gene has CDR1 LNHDA and CDR2 SQIVND (reference sequence). Deletions cut 5 bases from V and 9 bases from J, with 17 bases between. This CDR3 spans 13 amino acids. In DNA, the CDR3 is TGTGCCAGTAGTCGGGACTCGGGAAAAACGCAGTACTTC. Its protein is CASSRDSGKTQYF.

CDR3 coding DNA: TGTGCCAGTAGTATAGGTAGGGGTTGGAACACTGAAGCTTTCTTT. Amino acid sequence: CASSIGRGWNTEAFF. The gene calls are TRBV19 and TRBJ1-1, with TRBD1 as a possible D gene (5 bases). The germline CDR1 and CDR2 sequences are LNHDA and SQIVND (reference sequence). Trimming took 1 base from V and 1 from J, leaving 10 bases between them. The CDR3 sequence is 15 residues long.